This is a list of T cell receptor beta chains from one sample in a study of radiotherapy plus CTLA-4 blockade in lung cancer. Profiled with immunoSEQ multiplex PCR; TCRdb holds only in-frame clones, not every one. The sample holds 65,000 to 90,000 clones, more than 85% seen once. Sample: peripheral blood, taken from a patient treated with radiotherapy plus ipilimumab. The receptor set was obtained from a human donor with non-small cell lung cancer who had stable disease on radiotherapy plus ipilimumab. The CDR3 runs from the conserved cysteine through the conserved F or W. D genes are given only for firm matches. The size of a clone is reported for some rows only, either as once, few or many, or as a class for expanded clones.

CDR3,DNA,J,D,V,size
CASSNGQFSTDTQYF,TGTGCCAGCAGCAATGGACAGTTTAGCACAGATACGCAGTATTTT,TRBJ2-3,NA,TRBV11-2,NA
CATTGWLAGSQETQYF,TGTGCCACCACGGGGTGGCTAGCGGGATCGCAAGAGACCCAGTACTTC,TRBJ2-5,TRBD2,TRBV6-9,NA
CASSYEGVSRETQYF,TGTGCCAGCAGTTACGAAGGCGTAAGTCGGGAGACCCAGTACTTC,TRBJ2-5,NA,TRBV6-6,once
CASSQSNGGDRGRSGNQPQHF,TGCGCCAGCAGTCAATCGAATGGCGGGGACAGGGGAAGGAGCGGCAATCAGCCCCAGCATTTT,TRBJ1-5,TRBD1,TRBV23-1,once
CASSTLGGGYYGYTF,TGTGCCAGCAGTACCCTGGGAGGGGGCTACTATGGCTACACCTTC,TRBJ1-2,TRBD1,TRBV6-1,NA
CASSQATTSGSINEQFF,TGCGCCAGCAGCCAAGCCACGACTAGCGGGAGTATAAATGAGCAGTTCTTC,TRBJ2-1,TRBD2,TRBV4-1,NA
CASKLAGGDTQYF,TGTGCCAGCAAACTAGCGGGGGGGGATACGCAGTATTTT,TRBJ2-3,TRBD2,TRBV28,NA
CASGRPSRETQYF,TGTGCCAGCGGCAGGCCCTCCCGGGAGACCCAGTACTTC,TRBJ2-5,NA,TRBV6-1,NA
CASSGQNYGYTF,TGTGCCAGCAGTGGCCAGAACTATGGCTACACCTTC,TRBJ1-2,NA,TRBV2,NA
CSVAPLNTGELFF,TGCAGCGTTGCGCCCCTGAACACCGGGGAGCTGTTTTTT,TRBJ2-2,NA,TRBV29-1,NA
CASSLDRGQRKTQYF,TGTGCCAGCAGCTTAGACAGGGGGCAAAGGAAGACCCAGTACTTC,TRBJ2-5,TRBD1,TRBV7-2,NA
CASSQTGGYGYTF,TGTGCCAGCAGTCAGACAGGGGGCTATGGCTACACCTTC,TRBJ1-2,TRBD1,TRBV28,NA
CASSGLQSAGELFF,TGTGCCAGCAGCGGACTGCAATCGGCCGGGGAGCTGTTTTTT,TRBJ2-2,NA,TRBV6-5,NA
CASSYAMSRRRGADQPQHF,TGTGCCAGCAGTTATGCCATGTCCCGTAGGAGGGGTGCCGATCAGCCCCAGCATTTT,TRBJ1-5,NA,TRBV28,NA
CASSVRDTRNNEQFF,TGTGCCAGCAGCGTGCGGGACACAAGGAACAATGAGCAGTTCTTC,TRBJ2-1,NA,TRBV11-2,NA
CASRRDSNEQYF,TGCGCCAGCAGAAGGGACAGCAACGAGCAGTACTTC,TRBJ2-7,TRBD1,TRBV5-1,NA
CASSMTGGTQPQHF,TGTGCCAGCAGCATGACAGGGGGCACTCAGCCCCAGCATTTT,TRBJ1-5,TRBD1,TRBV7-9,once
CASREGYQPQHF,TGTGCCAGCAGAGAGGGTTATCAGCCCCAGCATTTT,TRBJ1-5,NA,TRBV6-1,NA
CASSFSSGGNYGYTF,TGCGCCAGCAGCTTCTCGTCCGGGGGGAACTATGGCTACACCTTC,TRBJ1-2,NA,TRBV5-1,NA
CASSTRRKETQYF,TGTGCCAGCAGCACTCGACGGAAAGAGACCCAGTACTTC,TRBJ2-5,NA,TRBV7-2,NA
CASSLAGSGNTIYF,TGCGCCAGCAGCTTGGCCGGCTCTGGAAACACCATATATTTT,TRBJ1-3,NA,TRBV5-1,NA
CASSFREAGAGELFF,TGTGCCAGCAGCTTTCGGGAGGCCGGGGCCGGGGAGCTGTTTTTT,TRBJ2-2,TRBD2,TRBV5-6,NA
CAVQTGRGGYTF,TGTGCCGTCCAGACAGGGAGAGGCGGCTACACCTTC,TRBJ1-2,TRBD1,TRBV10-3,few
CSVDLQGDEQYF,TGCAGCGTAGACTTACAGGGGGACGAGCAGTACTTC,TRBJ2-7,TRBD1,TRBV29-1,NA
CASSLYQSLLPYGYTF,TGTGCCAGCAGCTTGTACCAGTCCCTCCTTCCCTATGGCTACACCTTC,TRBJ1-2,NA,TRBV5-4,NA
CASSLGQGANQPQHF,TGTGCCAGCAGCCTGGGACAGGGGGCGAATCAGCCCCAGCATTTT,TRBJ1-5,TRBD1,TRBV7-9,NA
CASSRDREKLFF,TGTGCCAGTAGTCGGGACAGGGAAAAACTGTTTTTT,TRBJ1-4,TRBD1,TRBV19,few
CASSYPGGGNEQFF,TGTGCCAGCAGTTACCCTGGCGGGGGAAATGAGCAGTTCTTC,TRBJ2-1,TRBD2,TRBV6-6,few
CASSFSGGAEETQYF,TGTGCCAGCAGTTTTAGCGGGGGGGCAGAAGAGACCCAGTACTTC,TRBJ2-5,TRBD2,TRBV2,NA
CASSKDGGEGWDSNQPQHF,TGTGCCAGCAGCAAAGACGGGGGCGAGGGTTGGGATAGCAATCAGCCCCAGCATTTT,TRBJ1-5,NA,TRBV21-1,NA
CASSIGTGGYTF,TGTGCCAGTAGTATCGGTACCGGCGGCTACACCTTC,TRBJ1-2,NA,TRBV19,few
CASSFNRAHGYTF,TGTGCCAGCAGTTTTAACAGGGCGCACGGCTACACCTTC,TRBJ1-2,NA,TRBV28,NA
CASSRSGANTDTQYF,TGCGCCAGCAGCCGTAGCGGGGCTAACACAGATACGCAGTATTTT,TRBJ2-3,TRBD2,TRBV5-1,few
CASSLGRGFGTEAFF,TGTGCCAGCAGCTTAGGAAGAGGGTTTGGCACTGAAGCTTTCTTT,TRBJ1-1,NA,TRBV7-6,NA
CASSPSSGLGNTIYF,TGTGCCAGCAGCCCATCGTCAGGCCTTGGAAACACCATATATTTT,TRBJ1-3,NA,TRBV5-8,few
CSEGQGTEAFF,TGCAGCGAGGGACAGGGGACTGAAGCTTTCTTT,TRBJ1-1,TRBD1,TRBV29-1,NA
CASSDLTDTQYF,TGTGCCAGCAGTGATCTCACAGATACGCAGTATTTT,TRBJ2-3,NA,TRBV25-1,NA
CAWKDQGGTEAFF,TGTGCCTGGAAAGATCAGGGAGGAACTGAAGCTTTCTTT,TRBJ1-1,NA,TRBV30,few
CASSPTVSRETQYF,TGTGCCAGCTCACCCACAGTTTCCCGGGAGACCCAGTACTTC,TRBJ2-5,NA,TRBV18,NA
CASSQGDRFQPQHF,TGCGCCAGCAGCCAAGGTGACAGGTTCCAGCCCCAGCATTTT,TRBJ1-5,NA,TRBV4-1,NA
CASRPTGGWNEQYF,TGTGCCAGCAGACCGACAGGGGGCTGGAACGAGCAGTACTTC,TRBJ2-7,TRBD1,TRBV28,few
CASSSNLGTYEQYF,TGTGCCAGCAGTTCGAATCTGGGAACCTACGAGCAGTACTTC,TRBJ2-7,NA,TRBV2,NA
CASSLGDRDGQYF,TGTGCCAGCAGTTTAGGTGACAGGGATGGGCAGTACTTC,TRBJ2-7,TRBD1,TRBV27,NA
CASNDGLDLLAGTEAFF,TGTGCCAGCAACGATGGGTTGGACCTACTAGCGGGCACTGAAGCTTTCTTT,TRBJ1-1,NA,TRBV9,NA
CASSFPGTGEEDSSYNEQFF,TGTGCCAGCAGCTTCCCCGGGACAGGGGAAGAGGACAGCTCCTACAATGAGCAGTTCTTC,TRBJ2-1,NA,TRBV21-1,NA
CASSPWTVQETQYF,TGTGCCAGCAGCCCCTGGACAGTACAAGAGACCCAGTACTTC,TRBJ2-5,NA,TRBV7-9,NA
CASSRGTAGNTIYF,TGTGCCAGCAGCCGGGGGACGGCCGGAAACACCATATATTTT,TRBJ1-3,NA,TRBV7-3,NA
CASSLMGSEKLFF,TGTGCCAGCAGCTTGATGGGTTCTGAAAAACTGTTTTTT,TRBJ1-4,NA,TRBV5-4,NA
CASSLVERGPGELFF,TGCGCCAGCAGCTTGGTAGAACGGGGTCCCGGGGAGCTGTTTTTT,TRBJ2-2,NA,TRBV5-1,NA
CSAHIATNEKLFF,TGCAGCGCCCACATTGCAACTAATGAAAAACTGTTTTTT,TRBJ1-4,NA,TRBV29-1,NA
CASSLEGRTGELFF,TGTGCCAGCAGCTTGGAGGGGCGGACCGGGGAGCTGTTTTTT,TRBJ2-2,NA,TRBV7-3,NA
CASSFGFTNEKLFF,TGTGCCAGCAGCTTTGGGTTTACTAATGAAAAACTGTTTTTT,TRBJ1-4,NA,TRBV7-2,NA
CASSPYSASSGNTIYF,TGTGCCAGCAGCCCCTATTCGGCGAGCTCTGGAAACACCATATATTTT,TRBJ1-3,NA,TRBV7-6,NA
CASSETGGYGYTF,TGTGCCAGCAGTGAAACAGGGGGTTATGGCTACACCTTC,TRBJ1-2,TRBD1,TRBV6-5,NA